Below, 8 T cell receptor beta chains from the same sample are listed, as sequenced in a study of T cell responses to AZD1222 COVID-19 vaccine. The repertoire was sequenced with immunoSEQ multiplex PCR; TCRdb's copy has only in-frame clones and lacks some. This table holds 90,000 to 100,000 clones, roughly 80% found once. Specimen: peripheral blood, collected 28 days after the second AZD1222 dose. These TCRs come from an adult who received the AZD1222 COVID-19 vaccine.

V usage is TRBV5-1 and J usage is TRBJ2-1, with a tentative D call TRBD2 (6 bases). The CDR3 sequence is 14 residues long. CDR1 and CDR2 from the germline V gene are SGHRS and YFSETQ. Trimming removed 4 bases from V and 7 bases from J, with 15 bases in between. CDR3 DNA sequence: TGCGCCAGCAGCCTTAAGCGGGCCGGTAATGAGCAGTTCTTC. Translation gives CASSLKRAGNEQFF.

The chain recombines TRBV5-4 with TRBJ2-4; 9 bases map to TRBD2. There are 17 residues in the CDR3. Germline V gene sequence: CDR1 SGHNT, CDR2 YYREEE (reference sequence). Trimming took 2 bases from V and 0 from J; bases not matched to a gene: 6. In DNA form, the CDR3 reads TGTGCCAGCAGCTTTGAGGCGGGGGGGGGAGCCAAAAACATTCAGTACTTC. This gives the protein CASSFEAGGGAKNIQYF.

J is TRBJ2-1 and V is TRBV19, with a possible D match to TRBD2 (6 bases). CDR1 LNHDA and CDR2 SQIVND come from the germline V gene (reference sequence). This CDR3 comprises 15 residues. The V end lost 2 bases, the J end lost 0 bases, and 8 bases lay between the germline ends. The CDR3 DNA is TGTGCCAGTAGTATATACGGGGGCTCCTACAATGAGCAGTTCTTC. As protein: CASSIYGGSYNEQFF.

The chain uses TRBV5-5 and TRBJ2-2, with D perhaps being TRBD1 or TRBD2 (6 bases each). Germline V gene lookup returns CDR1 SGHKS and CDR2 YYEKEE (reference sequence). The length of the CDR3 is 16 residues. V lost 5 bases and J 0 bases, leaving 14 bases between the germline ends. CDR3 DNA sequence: TGTGCCAGCAGGTACTGGGGGGCATCGAACACCGGGGAGCTGTTTTTT. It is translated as CASRYWGASNTGELFF.

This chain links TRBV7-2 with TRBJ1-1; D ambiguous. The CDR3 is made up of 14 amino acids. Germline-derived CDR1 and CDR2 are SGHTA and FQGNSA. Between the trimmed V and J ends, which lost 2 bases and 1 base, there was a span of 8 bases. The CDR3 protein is CASSLLIANTEAFF. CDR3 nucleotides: TGTGCCAGCAGCTTACTGATTGCGAACACTGAAGCTTTCTTT. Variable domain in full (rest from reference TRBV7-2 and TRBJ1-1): GAGVSQSPSNKVTEKGKDVELRCDPISGHTALYWYRQSLGQGLEFLIYFQGNSAPDKSGLPSDRFSAERTGGSVSTLTIQRTQQEDSAVYLCASSLLIANTEAFFGQGTRLTVV.

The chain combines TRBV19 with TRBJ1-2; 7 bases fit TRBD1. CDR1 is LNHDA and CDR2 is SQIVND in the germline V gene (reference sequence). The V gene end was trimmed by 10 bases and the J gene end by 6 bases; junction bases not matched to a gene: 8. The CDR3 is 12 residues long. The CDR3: CAIRGTENGYTF. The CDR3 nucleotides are TGTGCCATAAGAGGGACAGAAAATGGCTACACCTTC.

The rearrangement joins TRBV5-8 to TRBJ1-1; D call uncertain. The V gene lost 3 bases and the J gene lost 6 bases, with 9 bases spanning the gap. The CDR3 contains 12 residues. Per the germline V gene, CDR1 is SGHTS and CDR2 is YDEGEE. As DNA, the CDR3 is TGTGCCAGCAGCTCGCTACACCCTGAAGCTTTCTTT. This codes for CASSSLHPEAFF.

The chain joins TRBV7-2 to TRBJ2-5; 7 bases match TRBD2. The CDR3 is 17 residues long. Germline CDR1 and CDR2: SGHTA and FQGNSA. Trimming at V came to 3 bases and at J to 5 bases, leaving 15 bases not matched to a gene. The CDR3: CASSFSLGGSNRETQYF. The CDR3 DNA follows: TGTGCCAGCAGCTTTAGTCTTGGCGGGAGTAATCGGGAGACCCAGTACTTC.